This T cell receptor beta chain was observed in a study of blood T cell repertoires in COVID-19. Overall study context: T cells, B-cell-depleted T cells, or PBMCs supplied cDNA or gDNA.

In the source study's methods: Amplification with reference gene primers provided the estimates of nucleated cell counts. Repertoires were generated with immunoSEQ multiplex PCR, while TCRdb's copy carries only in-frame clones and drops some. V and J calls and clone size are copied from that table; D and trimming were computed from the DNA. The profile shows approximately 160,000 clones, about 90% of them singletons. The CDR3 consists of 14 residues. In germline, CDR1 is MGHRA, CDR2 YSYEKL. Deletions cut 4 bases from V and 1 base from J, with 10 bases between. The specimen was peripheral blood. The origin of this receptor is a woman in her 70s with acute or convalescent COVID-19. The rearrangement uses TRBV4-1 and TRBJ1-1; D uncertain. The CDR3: CASSPHRSNTEAFF. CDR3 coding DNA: TGCGCCAGCAGCCCACACCGTTCGAACACTGAAGCTTTCTTT.